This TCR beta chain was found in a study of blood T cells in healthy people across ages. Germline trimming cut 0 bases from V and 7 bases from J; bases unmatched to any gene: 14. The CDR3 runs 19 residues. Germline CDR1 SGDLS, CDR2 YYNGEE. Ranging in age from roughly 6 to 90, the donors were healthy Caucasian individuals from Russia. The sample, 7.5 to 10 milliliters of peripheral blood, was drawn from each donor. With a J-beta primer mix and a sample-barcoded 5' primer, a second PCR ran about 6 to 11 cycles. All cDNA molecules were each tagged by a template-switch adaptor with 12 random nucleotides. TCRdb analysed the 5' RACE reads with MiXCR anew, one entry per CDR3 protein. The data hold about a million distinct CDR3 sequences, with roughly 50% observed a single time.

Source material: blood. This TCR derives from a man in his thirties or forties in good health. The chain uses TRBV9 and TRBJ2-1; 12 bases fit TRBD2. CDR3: CASSVATYGKTSGGNEQFF. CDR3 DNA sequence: TGTGCCAGCAGCGTAGCTACGTACGGGAAAACTAGCGGGGGGAATGAGCAGTTCTTC.